This TCR beta chain was documented in a study of T cells after yellow fever vaccination. Overall study context: Where fractions had low cell numbers, libraries were prepared from them with the SMART-Seq v4 Ultra Low Input RNA kit. Study results and caveats: Weaker overall was a secondary response that nonetheless peaked faster, on day 5 versus 15.

This CDR3 is built from 16 residues. Between the trimmed V and J ends, which lost 3 bases and 7 bases, there was a span of 16 bases. Germline V gene lookup returns CDR1 MDHEN and CDR2 SYDVKM. This clonotype has only a few counts. As yet, its antigen is unknown. The study made its TCR cDNA through 5'RACE template switching. That step introduced a universal primer site along with UMIs. TCRdb itself ran the 5' RACE reads through MiXCR, one entry per CDR3 protein. The repertoire consists of some 420,000 distinct CDR3 sequences, with over 15% occurring once and the leading ten covering roughly a sixth. Specimen: PBMCs, collected before the yellow fever booster vaccination. V is TRBV28 and J is TRBJ1-6, with no clear D. The TCR sequence derives from a man younger than 30 who received the YFV17D yellow fever vaccine. CDR3 bases: TGTGCCAGCAGTTTCACCGGCCCCCTGGAGAATTCACCCCTCCACTTT. Protein sequence: CASSFTGPLENSPLHF.